This TCR beta chain is drawn from a study of T cells after yellow fever vaccination (dated by TCRdb to the late 2010s). A note on the overall study: The SMART-Seq v4 Ultra Low Input RNA kit was used to prepare libraries from fractions with low cell numbers. The cohort comprised two healthy male donors, one aged 18 to 30 and one aged 30 to 40 years. To track T-cell clones before and after primary and booster YFV17D yellow fever vaccination, bulk TCR alpha and beta repertoires were sequenced longitudinally. Blood was drawn at multiple timepoints before and after primary and secondary immunization, with bulk PBMC replicates and cell subsets isolated. Beyond this particular receptor, the publication reports: A small share of clonotypes was detected in both CD4 and CD8 compartments, with the overlap likely arising from convergent recombination. Computational filtering was required because FACS-sorted repertoires could contain abundant contaminating clonotypes from the bulk population. Because only two donors were included in the study, the extent to which the findings can be generalized is limited. Most clones expanded after primary vaccination were re-detected after the booster (almost 98% of CD4 and more than 70% of CD8), suggesting broad memory maintenance. The secondary T-cell response was weaker than the primary response but faster, peaking on day 5 instead of day 15.

The germline V gene yields MNHEY for CDR1 and SVGEGT for CDR2. The CDR3, cysteine through phenylalanine, is 15 amino acids long. The DNA shown is the 45-base CDR3, in frame from base 1. The germline ends are 15 bases apart after V is trimmed by 5 bases and J by 4 bases. Per the publication, the treatment or condition label means: live attenuated yellow fever vaccine strain. At each blood-draw timepoint, two biological replicates of bulk PBMCs were collected. A standard Ficoll-Paque protocol was used to isolate PBMCs from peripheral blood. TriZol was used to extract RNA from bulk PBMCs, from CD4 and CD8 fractions, and from dextramer-positive and dextramer-negative fractions. Sequencing took place on an Illumina NovaSeq 6000. TCR cDNA was synthesized by 5'RACE template switching, through which a universal primer site and unique molecular identifiers were introduced. cDNA synthesis was primed from both the TCR alpha and TCR beta constant segments. Libraries were amplified in two PCR steps, with sample barcodes and sequencing adapters added in the second step. Libraries were sequenced on Illumina HiSeq 2500 (2x100 bp) or NovaSeq (2x150 bp). On the authors' methods: Demultiplexing of reads and collapsing into UMI consensus sequences were performed with MIGEC, and V(D)J alignment was carried out with MiXCR. Using edgeR on replicate PBMC samples, clonotypes were called vaccine-responding if FDR was below 0.01 and the log2 fold change was above 5 up to day 15. Each bulk clonotype received a CD4 or CD8 identity based on whether the sequenced CD4 or CD8 repertoire contained that clonotype at higher abundance. TCRdb's own reprocessing of the public reads used fastp at Q25 and MiXCR and kept productive beta chains. All rows with the same CDR3 protein become a single entry with the most common DNA and genes. The V and J calls here are based on TCRdb, not the publication. The sample table shows fewer than 350,000 distinct CDR3 sequences, and over 3.5% are seen once. The ten largest clones take up approximately 20% of the sample.

In its sample, this clonotype was seen a few times. Its target antigen remains unknown. No per-base quality is available; no much larger clone lies one base away. The chain uses TRBV6-2 or TRBV6-3 and TRBJ1-5; TRBD1 could be the D gene, as 6 bases match. The sequencing used PBMCs, collected 15 days after the yellow fever booster vaccination. The receptor was derived from a man aged 18-30 years who received the YFV17D yellow fever vaccine. The DNA reads as follows: TGTGCCAGCAGTGAACAGGGATTCGGGAATCAGCCCCAGCATTTT. The translation is CASSEQGFGNQPQHF.